The 32 T cell receptor beta chains below were found in one sample sequenced in a study of blood T cells in healthy people across ages. Then a second PCR, running roughly 7 to 11 cycles, was carried out with a sample-barcoded 5' primer and a J-beta primer mix. TCRdb re-derived calls from the 5' RACE reads in MiXCR, one entry per CDR3 protein. The sample consists of approximately 730,000 distinct CDR3 sequences, roughly 50% of them appearing once. Sequenced: blood. The receptors shown here come from a man older than 75 in good health.

This sequence joins TRBV3-1 and TRBJ2-1; D perhaps matches TRBD1 (5 bases). CDR1 LGHDT and CDR2 YNNKEL come from the germline V gene (reference sequence). This CDR3 is 16 amino acids long. Trimming stripped 0 bases from V and 4 bases from J, with 13 bases between. The CDR3 loop is CASSQDQAGWYNEQFF. The CDR3 DNA reads TGTGCCAGCAGCCAAGATCAGGCAGGGTGGTACAATGAGCAGTTCTTC.

This clonotype was detected a few times. The J gene is TRBJ2-3, the V gene TRBV5-1; 10 nucleotides match TRBD1. Germline assignment: CDR1 SGHRS and CDR2 YFSETQ. The CDR3 is made up of 16 amino acids. The V and J ends lost 4 bases and 7 bases, in that order; junction bases with no gene match: 12. This chain's CDR3 is CASSLGTGARGNTQYF. For the CDR3, the DNA is TGCGCCAGCAGCCTCGGGACAGGGGCGCGCGGGAATACGCAGTATTTT.

J is TRBJ2-5 and V is TRBV4-2; TRBD2 is a possible D gene (5 bases). This CDR3 spans 17 amino acids. CDR1 is LGHNA, CDR2 YNFKEQ, per germline. Trimming left V 1 base short and J 5 bases short, with 20 bases between. Written as DNA, the CDR3 is TGTGCCAGCAGCCAAGTAGCGCTAGCTGGGATTCGGGAGACCCAGTACTTC. Protein sequence: CASSQVALAGIRETQYF.

Of note for this clonotype: The junction departs from the called germline gene at one end, perhaps through a read error. The rearrangement uses TRBV4-1 and TRBJ2-7; tentative D call: TRBD2 (6 bases). Per the germline V gene, CDR1 is MGHRA and CDR2 is YSYEKL. The CDR3 sequence is 16 residues long. CDR3 DNA sequence: TGCGCCAGCAGCCAAGATTCGAGCGGGCGCACCTACGTGCAGTACTTC. This translates into CASSQDSSGRTYVQYF.

V gene TRBV6-5 combines with J gene TRBJ2-7; tentatively, D is TRBD2 (5 bases). With 7 bases removed from V and 2 bases from J, the gap between germline ends came to 15 bases. CDR1 MNHEY and CDR2 SVGAGI come from the germline V gene. The CDR3 spans 14 residues. CDR3 bases: TGTGCCAGCAACCAGAGAGGGAGTACCTACGAGCAGTACTTC. Its protein is CASNQRGSTYEQYF.

The chain employs TRBV27 and TRBJ2-5; no definite D call. The germline CDR1 and CDR2 sequences are MNHEY and SMNVEV (reference sequence). V was trimmed by 2 bases and J by 5 bases, leaving 12 bases between them. This CDR3 has 14 amino acids. As DNA, the CDR3 is TGTGCCAGCAGTTTACTAACCTCCAAGGAGACCCAGTACTTC. Protein product: CASSLLTSKETQYF.

The CDR3 region is CASRATVPRETQYF. The CDR3 bases are TGTGCCAGCAGAGCTACCGTCCCCCGGGAGACCCAGTACTTC. This chain links TRBV2 with TRBJ2-5; D gene ambiguous. Germline lookup yields CDR1 SNHLY and CDR2 FYNNEI. Trimming shortened V by 6 bases and J by 5 bases, and 16 bases separated the two germline ends. The CDR3 extends over 14 amino acids. Full variable domain (missing parts from reference TRBV2 and TRBJ2-5): EPEVTQTPSHQVTQMGQEVILRCVPISNHLYFYWYRQILGQKVEFLVSFYNNEISEKSEIFDDQFSVERPDGSNFTLKIRSTKLEDSAMYFCASRATVPRETQYFGPGTRLLVL.

This clonotype turned up a few times. The J gene is TRBJ1-2, the V gene TRBV20-1; D not certain. The germline V and J ends were trimmed by 3 bases and 5 bases, with 7 bases remaining between them. CDR1 is DFQATT and CDR2 is SNEGSKA in the germline V gene (reference sequence). The CDR3 has 11 residues. This CDR3 reads CSARVAYGYTF. CDR3 sequence (DNA): TGCAGTGCTAGGGTCGCATATGGCTACACCTTC.

The rearrangement joins TRBV9 to TRBJ1-1; D remains ambiguous. V was trimmed by 0 bases and J by 7 bases, leaving 16 bases between them. Germline values: CDR1 SGDLS, CDR2 YYNGEE. The CDR3 runs 15 residues. The CDR3 DNA follows: TGTGCCAGCAGCGTAGAAGTCAGGTTCGAGGGTGAAGCTTTCTTT. Amino acid sequence: CASSVEVRFEGEAFF.

The V call is TRBV29-1, the J call TRBJ2-5; no clear D. Between the trimmed V and J ends, which lost 7 bases and 3 bases, there was a span of 18 bases. This CDR3 is 14 amino acids long. Germline CDR1 is SQVTM and CDR2 is ANQGSEA. CDR3 loop: CSASRPGLEETQYF. The CDR3 bases are TGCAGCGCCTCTCGTCCCGGCCTGGAAGAGACCCAGTACTTC.

The chain has TRBV2 and TRBJ1-1; tentatively, D is TRBD1 (6 bases). There are 13 residues in the CDR3. V was clipped by 5 bases and J by 7 bases, with 14 bases between them. Germline V lookup: CDR1 SNHLY, CDR2 FYNNEI. Written as DNA, the CDR3 is TGTGCCAGCAGTAAGGGGGGCATCGGTGAAGCTTTCTTT. This encodes CASSKGGIGEAFF.

The chain combines TRBV10-3 with TRBJ2-3, with 7 bases lining up with TRBD1. Germline CDR1 and CDR2: ENHRY and SYGVKD. Trimming took 9 bases from V and 5 from J; bases not matched to a gene: 11. This CDR3 contains 14 residues. CDR3 DNA: TGTGCCATAGGACAGGCCCGTGGTGAAGATACGCAGTATTTT. This encodes CAIGQARGEDTQYF.

The chain combines TRBV6-2 or TRBV6-3 with TRBJ2-7; tentatively, D is TRBD1 (6 bases). CDR3 length: 15 amino acids. Germline V gene sequence: CDR1 MNHEY, CDR2 SVGEGT. Trimming cost V 4 bases and J 3 bases, with 16 bases left between them. The CDR3 region has the DNA TGTGCCAGCAGTTCGCTCAGGGGCCCCTTCTACGAGCAGTACTTC. This codes for CASSSLRGPFYEQYF.

The chain couples TRBV5-1 to TRBJ2-1; 8 bases are shared with TRBD2. CDR3 length equals 12 residues. Unmatched junction bases numbered 4, after V lost 4 bases and J lost 10 bases. CDR1 and CDR2 from the germline V gene are SGHRS and YFSETQ. CDR3 bases: TGCGCCAGCAGCGACCCGGGGGGGGAGCAGTTCTTC. This translates into CASSDPGGEQFF.

V gene TRBV30 combines with J gene TRBJ2-1, with D tentatively TRBD1 (6 bases). Germline V gives CDR1 GTSNPN, CDR2 SVGIG (reference sequence). Trimming took 0 bases from V and 6 from J, leaving 12 bases between them. The CDR3 is made up of 14 amino acids. The CDR3: CAWSVLGAPNEQFF. CDR3 coding DNA: TGTGCCTGGAGTGTACTGGGGGCGCCCAATGAGCAGTTCTTC.

The table lists this clonotype with many counts. This chain joins TRBV5-1 and TRBJ2-1, with 7 bases fitting TRBD2. This CDR3 is 15 amino acids long. CDR1 and CDR2 (germline): SGHRS, YFSETQ. Trimming took 4 bases from V and 0 from J; bases not matched to a gene: 4. DNA of the CDR3: TGCGCCAGCAGCCTAGCGGCCAGCTCCTACAATGAGCAGTTCTTC. This sequence encodes CASSLAASSYNEQFF. The full variable domain, with the rest looked up from reference TRBV5-1 and TRBJ2-1, is KAGVTQTPRYLIKTRGQQVTLSCSPISGHRSVSWYQQTPGQGLQFLFEYFSETQRNKGNFPGRFSGRQFSNSRSEMNVSTLELGDSALYLCASSLAASSYNEQFFGPGTRLTVL.

The chain employs TRBV5-6 and TRBJ2-3, with 7 bases lining up with TRBD1. This CDR3 region has 14 residues. Germline CDR1 reads SGHDT; CDR2 reads YYEEEE. Trimming took 0 bases from V and 9 from J; bases not matched to a gene: 7. The CDR3 region is CASSLAGTAPTQYF. The CDR3 DNA follows: TGTGCCAGCAGCTTGGCGGGGACAGCTCCGACGCAGTATTTT.

V is TRBV18 and J is TRBJ2-4, with 8 bases fitting TRBD2. The DNA end is a closer match to TRBJ2-7, so the J assignment may be wrong. Germline V gives CDR1 KGHSH, CDR2 LQKENI. The CDR3 is 14 residues long. The CDR3 DNA sequence: TGTGCCAGCTCACCACCCGGACTAGCAGTCGAGCAGTACTTC. This translates into CASSPPGLAVEQYF.

The rearrangement links TRBV20-1 to TRBJ1-2, with D tentatively TRBD1 (5 bases). CDR1 and CDR2 (germline): DFQATT, SNEGSKA (reference sequence). V was cut by 0 bases and J by 5 bases, with 13 bases left in between. This CDR3 spans 14 amino acids. The CDR3 region is CSARDPGGGYGYTF. The CDR3 nucleotides are TGCAGTGCTAGAGATCCGGGCGGGGGGTATGGCTACACCTTC.

The V and J genes are TRBV21-1 and TRBJ1-4. TRBV21-1 corresponds to a pseudogene. The CDR3 loop spans 13 amino acids. As DNA, the CDR3 is TGTGCCAGCCGGCAAGTTTCTAATGAAAAACTGTTTTTT. Protein sequence: CASRQVSNEKLFF.

The CDR3 bases are TGTGCCATCAGTGAGTCGGGGTCTAACTATGGCTACACCTTC. Translating it yields CAISESGSNYGYTF. V and J are TRBV10-3 and TRBJ1-2; no clear D. The CDR3 consists of 14 residues. Between the trimmed V and J ends, which lost 0 bases and 0 bases, there was a span of 5 bases. Germline CDR1 ENHRY, CDR2 SYGVKD.

The chain carries TRBV11-2 and TRBJ1-1, with D unclear. The germline gives CDR1 SGHAT, CDR2 FQNNGV. CDR3 length equals 13 residues. V gave up 8 bases and J gave up 3 bases, with 13 bases separating them. CDR3 sequence reads: CASGEGTDTEAFF. CDR3 coding DNA: TGTGCCAGCGGGGAGGGCACGGACACTGAAGCTTTCTTT.

This clonotype has just a few counts. The V call is TRBV12-5, the J call TRBJ1-2; possibly TRBD1 for D (5 bases). Germline CDR1 and CDR2: LGHNT and FRNRAP. The CDR3 totals 14 residues. The V end lost 7 bases, the J end lost 2 bases, and 14 bases lay between the germline ends. The CDR3 region is CASAQTGGNYGYTF. CDR3 DNA: TGTGCTAGTGCCCAAACCGGGGGGAACTATGGCTACACCTTC.

This clonotype was counted between two and nine times. A much bigger clone sits one base away, suggesting this may be a read error. The chain carries TRBV20-1 and TRBJ2-7; the D gene is possibly TRBD2 (6 bases). The germline gives CDR1 DFQATT, CDR2 SNEGSKA (reference sequence). CDR3 size: 14 residues. V was pared by 3 bases and J by 0 bases, with 12 bases between. CDR3 sequence: CSASVFGSSYEQYF. The CDR3 DNA reads TGCAGTGCTAGTGTCTTCGGGAGCTCCTACGAGCAGTACTTC.

This clonotype was seen only a few times. This chain joins TRBV5-6 and TRBJ2-1; D assignment may be TRBD1 or TRBD2 (5 bases each). This CDR3 is 14 amino acids long. The V gene's germline CDR1 is SGHDT and CDR2 YYEEEE. V was cut by 6 bases and J by 0 bases, with 10 bases left in between. CDR3: CASKAGSSYNEQFF. CDR3 in DNA: TGTGCCAGCAAGGCAGGGAGCTCCTACAATGAGCAGTTCTTC.

This clonotype came up a few times. V gene TRBV28 combines with J gene TRBJ2-7; 7 nucleotides line up with TRBD2. The CDR3 runs 15 residues. V lost 3 bases and J lost 0; bases outside the gene matches: 5. The germline CDR1 and CDR2 sequences are MDHEN and SYDVKM. CDR3 in DNA: TGTGCCAGCAGTTTTCCTGGCGGGAGCTCCTACGAGCAGTACTTC. Protein: CASSFPGGSSYEQYF.

The chain links TRBV15 to TRBJ2-7, with a tentative D call TRBD1 (6 bases). V shed 4 bases and J shed 1 base, with 8 bases lying between them. Germline loops: CDR1 LNHNV, CDR2 YYDKDF (reference sequence). The CDR3 loop spans 13 amino acids. CDR3 sequence (DNA): TGTGCCACCAGCACGGGACAATCCTACGAGCAGTACTTC. Protein: CATSTGQSYEQYF.

This chain uses TRBV4-2 with TRBJ2-5; no firm D call. The CDR3 extends over 15 amino acids. Trimming removed 0 bases at V and 4 bases at J, with 12 bases between. Germline V CDR1 and CDR2: LGHNA, YNFKEQ. The CDR3 nucleotides read TGTGCCAGCAGCCAAGAAGGGTCAGCCACAGAGACCCAGTACTTC. Translating it yields CASSQEGSATETQYF.

The chain combines TRBV29-1 with TRBJ2-3; 12 bases align to TRBD1. The CDR3 consists of 15 residues. V gave up 3 bases and J gave up 14 bases; unmatched junction bases: 15. Germline CDR1 is SQVTM and CDR2 is ANQGSEA. CDR3 sequence reads: CSVEGTGGLGRYAYF. CDR3 DNA: TGCAGCGTTGAGGGGACAGGGGGCCTCGGGAGATACGCGTATTTT.

A few counts support this clonotype. Mismatch with germline at one junction end may stem from a read error. The rearrangement joins TRBV27 to TRBJ2-1; D possibly matches TRBD1 or TRBD2 (6 bases each). The CDR3 spans 13 residues. Germline V gene lookup returns CDR1 MNHEY and CDR2 SMNVEV (reference sequence). The DNA of the CDR3 is TGTGCCAGCAGATTATCGGGGGCCTATGAGCAGTTCTTC. Translated, it gives CASRLSGAYEQFF.

With respect to this clonotype: At one end, the junction sequence differs from germline, possibly due to a read error. V and J are TRBV6-5 and TRBJ2-1; D is undetermined. Germline V gene sequence: CDR1 MNHEY, CDR2 SVGAGI. The length of the CDR3 is 16 residues. The CDR3 coding sequence is TGTGCCAACAGTACCAGAAGAGGAGCGCCCTACAATGAGCAGTTCTTC. Translated: CANSTRRGAPYNEQFF.

J is TRBJ2-5 and V is TRBV7-8, with 9 positions matching TRBD2. Trimming removed 4 bases from V and 4 bases from J; junction bases left unmatched: 16. Germline CDR1 is SGHVS and CDR2 is FQNEAQ. This CDR3 comprises 18 residues. Here the CDR3 reads CASSSSYPGAGGPETQYF. The CDR3 DNA sequence: TGTGCCAGCAGCTCATCCTACCCTGGGGCGGGAGGGCCAGAGACCCAGTACTTC.